Below, 8 T cell receptor beta chains from the same sample are listed, as sequenced in a study of blood T cell repertoires in COVID-19. Repertoires were generated with immunoSEQ multiplex PCR, while TCRdb's copy carries only in-frame clones and drops some. The table lists fewer than 250,000 clones, roughly 90% of them singletons. Sequencing used peripheral blood. Receptors originate from a woman aged 40 to 50 with acute or convalescent COVID-19.

The gene calls are TRBV7-2 and TRBJ1-5; TRBD1 is a possible D gene (5 bases). Per the germline V gene, CDR1 is SGHTA and CDR2 is FQGNSA. Trimming took 1 base from V and 6 from J, leaving 10 bases between them. The CDR3 length is 14 residues. The CDR3 bases are TGTGCCAGCAGCTTAGTCAGGGATGGTCAGCCCCAGCATTTT. Translating gives CASSLVRDGQPQHF.

This sequence joins TRBV15 and TRBJ1-2; TRBD1 might be the D (6 bases). Deletions cut 0 bases from V and 14 bases from J, with 13 bases between. CDR1 and CDR2 (germline): LNHNV, YYDKDF (reference sequence). CDR3 length: 12 amino acids. In nucleotides, the CDR3 is TGTGCCACCAGCAGAGATGGGGAGAGGGGGACCTTC. The encoded protein is CATSRDGERGTF.

This sequence joins TRBV7-8 and TRBJ2-1; TRBD2 aligns across 9 bases. CDR1 SGHVS and CDR2 FQNEAQ come from the germline V gene. The CDR3 contains 17 residues. Trimming at V came to 5 bases and at J to 4 bases, leaving 12 bases not matched to a gene. CDR3 residues: CASSNAGAGGRYNEQFF. The CDR3 DNA follows: TGTGCCAGCAGCAACGCGGGGGCGGGGGGGCGGTACAATGAGCAGTTCTTC. Full variable domain (missing parts from reference TRBV7-8 and TRBJ2-1): GAGVSQSPRYKVAKRGQDVALRCDPISGHVSLFWYQQALGQGPEFLTYFQNEAQLDKSGLPSDRFFAERPEGSVSTLKIQRTQQEDSAVYLCASSNAGAGGRYNEQFFGPGTRLTVL.

V and J are TRBV5-1 and TRBJ2-2; 7 positions match TRBD1. The CDR3 covers 18 residues. Germline V gives CDR1 SGHRS, CDR2 YFSETQ. The J segment lost 0 bases and the V segment lost 0 bases, leaving 8 bases of the junction unmatched. The DNA of the CDR3 is TGCGCCAGCAGCTTGGTAGGGGCAGGGGGTTCGAACACCGGGGAGCTGTTTTTT. This codes for CASSLVGAGGSNTGELFF.

The chain combines TRBV3-1 (or the pseudogene TRBV3-2) with TRBJ2-2; D call uncertain. The CDR3 runs 16 residues. From germline, CDR1 is LGHDT and CDR2 YNNKEL (reference sequence). The germline V and J ends were trimmed by 1 base and 2 bases, with 11 bases remaining between them. CDR3 nucleotides: TGTGCCAGCAGCCAAGCTTCTACGGTCAACACCGGGGAGCTGTTTTTT. Its protein product is CASSQASTVNTGELFF.

The chain recombines TRBV10-2 with TRBJ1-5; D gene uncertain. There are 16 residues in the CDR3. Germline V gene data show CDR1 as WSHSY and CDR2 as SAAADI. The ends were cut back, 0 bases at V and 4 bases at J, with 13 bases in the middle. Here the CDR3 reads CASSESRGLGNQPQHF. In DNA form, the CDR3 reads TGCGCCAGCAGTGAGTCGAGAGGGCTGGGGAATCAGCCCCAGCATTTT.

J is TRBJ1-3 and V is TRBV5-1; D is perhaps TRBD1 (6 bases). V shed 4 bases and J shed 2 bases, with 13 bases lying between them. CDR3 length equals 15 residues. CDR1 and CDR2 (germline): SGHRS, YFSETQ. The DNA of the CDR3 is TGCGCCAGCAGCCCCGAGGCAGGGGCTGGAAACACCATATATTTT. This codes for CASSPEAGAGNTIYF.

This rearrangement joins TRBV19 to TRBJ1-1; TRBD1 agrees at 7 bases. This CDR3 spans 13 amino acids. V was pared by 6 bases and J by 6 bases, with 7 bases of the junction left unmatched. Germline CDR1 is LNHDA and CDR2 is SQIVND (reference sequence). The CDR3 DNA follows: TGTGCCAGTAGAACAGGGGTAAGGGCTGAAGCTTTCTTT. It is translated as CASRTGVRAEAFF.